A selection of T cell receptor beta chains follows, all from one sample in a study of T-cell memory formation after mild COVID-19. Each CDR3 protein gets one entry after TCRdb re-called the 5' RACE reads with MiXCR. Found here are 500,000 to 550,000 distinct CDR3 sequences, approximately 20% of them singletons; the top ten hold under 15%. The sequencing input was PBMCs or a T cell subset sorted from them (not recorded which). The receptors stem from an adult woman who had mild COVID-19 (a few samples of this study predate the infection). Cell type and time point are not known. CDR3s include the opening cysteine and the closing phenylalanine or tryptophan. Fields, in order: J gene, clone size, D gene, V gene, CDR3 protein. A D gene is named only where the DNA matches it firmly. Not every row has a clone size; where given, it reads once, few, many or a size class.

j_gene: TRBJ1-5; abundance: NA; d_gene: TRBD1; v_gene: TRBV12-3/TRBV12-4; CDR3aa: CASRDRGRYQPQHF
j_gene: TRBJ1-1; abundance: few; d_gene: NA; v_gene: TRBV7-6; CDR3aa: CASSQRLDTEAFF
j_gene: TRBJ2-1; abundance: NA; d_gene: NA; v_gene: TRBV7-7; CDR3aa: CASSHSTTNEQFF
j_gene: TRBJ2-2; abundance: few; d_gene: NA; v_gene: TRBV12-3/TRBV12-4; CDR3aa: CASSFSELTGELFF
j_gene: TRBJ1-1; abundance: NA; d_gene: TRBD1; v_gene: TRBV9; CDR3aa: CASTREGADTEAFF
j_gene: TRBJ1-1; abundance: NA; d_gene: NA; v_gene: TRBV30; CDR3aa: CAWSVQSALFTEAFF
j_gene: TRBJ1-6; abundance: few; d_gene: NA; v_gene: TRBV18; CDR3aa: CASSPRSGKRDSPLHF
j_gene: TRBJ1-2; abundance: many; d_gene: NA; v_gene: TRBV6-1; CDR3aa: CASSVGGALNYGYTF
j_gene: TRBJ2-7; abundance: few; d_gene: TRBD2; v_gene: TRBV5-1; CDR3aa: CASSSDSSGRGEQYF
j_gene: TRBJ1-4; abundance: NA; d_gene: NA; v_gene: TRBV2; CDR3aa: CASSIARANEKLFF
j_gene: TRBJ2-1; abundance: NA; d_gene: TRBD2; v_gene: TRBV11-2; CDR3aa: CASSLAASGTPREQFF
j_gene: TRBJ2-1; abundance: once; d_gene: NA; v_gene: TRBV4-1; CDR3aa: CASSQFRYNEQFF
j_gene: TRBJ2-7; abundance: NA; d_gene: NA; v_gene: TRBV6-2/TRBV6-3; CDR3aa: CASSYSTGISSYEQYF
j_gene: TRBJ2-3; abundance: NA; d_gene: NA; v_gene: TRBV5-1; CDR3aa: CASSTSGRATTDTQYF
j_gene: TRBJ2-1; abundance: few; d_gene: NA; v_gene: TRBV6-5; CDR3aa: CASEERTHNEQFF
j_gene: TRBJ2-1; abundance: few; d_gene: NA; v_gene: TRBV29-1; CDR3aa: CSVLLDRTNEQFF
j_gene: TRBJ2-5; abundance: many; d_gene: TRBD1; v_gene: TRBV29-1; CDR3aa: CSVEEEGQVETQYF
j_gene: TRBJ2-7; abundance: few; d_gene: NA; v_gene: TRBV10-3; CDR3aa: CAISEVSGEQYF
j_gene: TRBJ1-2; abundance: few; d_gene: NA; v_gene: TRBV20-1; CDR3aa: CSARVIPGARGYDGYTF
j_gene: TRBJ2-3; abundance: NA; d_gene: NA; v_gene: TRBV30; CDR3aa: CAWSVELGLTDTQYF
j_gene: TRBJ1-4; abundance: NA; d_gene: NA; v_gene: TRBV20-1; CDR3aa: CSARGWGGDEKLFF
j_gene: TRBJ1-2; abundance: few; d_gene: NA; v_gene: TRBV20-1; CDR3aa: CSAPPDPGNYGYTF
j_gene: TRBJ2-7; abundance: few; d_gene: TRBD2; v_gene: TRBV6-5; CDR3aa: CASRRTSGARSAYEQYF
j_gene: TRBJ2-7; abundance: NA; d_gene: NA; v_gene: TRBV10-3; CDR3aa: CAISEPGSGEQYF
j_gene: TRBJ1-1; abundance: NA; d_gene: NA; v_gene: TRBV20-1; CDR3aa: CSALDRPGWGTEAFF
j_gene: TRBJ2-2; abundance: NA; d_gene: TRBD2; v_gene: TRBV24-1; CDR3aa: CATSGTSFGELFF
j_gene: TRBJ2-3; abundance: few; d_gene: NA; v_gene: TRBV24-1; CDR3aa: CATSDLRGHSGDTDTQYF
j_gene: TRBJ2-3; abundance: NA; d_gene: TRBD1; v_gene: TRBV5-1; CDR3aa: CASSSRDRGQDTQYF
j_gene: TRBJ2-5; abundance: NA; d_gene: TRBD2; v_gene: TRBV7-3; CDR3aa: CASSRGGYETQYF
j_gene: TRBJ2-3; abundance: few; d_gene: TRBD2; v_gene: TRBV20-1; CDR3aa: CSATNFRGGDTQYF
j_gene: TRBJ2-1; abundance: NA; d_gene: NA; v_gene: TRBV2; CDR3aa: CASSAWGYNEQFF
j_gene: TRBJ1-2; abundance: once; d_gene: TRBD1; v_gene: TRBV7-9; CDR3aa: CASSLRQGAGDYGYTF
j_gene: TRBJ1-2; abundance: NA; d_gene: TRBD1; v_gene: TRBV29-1; CDR3aa: CSVASQGSYGYTF